The 21 T cell receptor beta chains presented below share a single source sample, sequenced in a study of Graves' ophthalmopathy and Graves' hyperthyroidism. The study amplified TCR beta CDR3 regions using RNA transcripts. RT-PCR in the first round used HTBI primers; a second-round multiplex PCR followed. TCRdb re-derived calls from the multiplex PCR reads in MiXCR, one entry per CDR3 protein. The repertoire holds approximately 210,000 distinct CDR3 sequences, with roughly 21% as singletons. The sample consisted of peripheral blood. The receptors derive from a woman between 45 and 65 years old with Graves' ophthalmopathy.

The V call is TRBV3-1, the J call TRBJ1-1, with 7 bases matching TRBD1. V lost 3 bases to trimming and J lost 8 bases; unmatched junction nucleotides: 3. Germline CDR1 is LGHDT and CDR2 is YNNKEL (reference sequence). The CDR3 runs to 12 residues. CDR3: CASSHSTGEAFF. Written as DNA, the CDR3 is TGTGCCAGCAGCCACTCGACAGGGGAAGCTTTCTTT.

This clonotype was seen a handful of times. CDR3 protein: CASSLDAQPQHF. The CDR3 DNA reads TGTGCCAGCAGCTTGGACGCCCAGCCCCAGCATTTT. The gene calls are TRBV5-4 and TRBJ1-5; D ambiguous. Trimming removed 0 bases from V and 7 bases from J, with 5 bases in between. The CDR3 has 12 residues. Germline V gene data show CDR1 as SGHNT and CDR2 as YYREEE (reference sequence).

The chain has TRBV28 and TRBJ2-7, with 8 bases identical to TRBD1. The V and J ends lost 1 base and 3 bases, in that order; junction bases with no gene match: 5. The CDR3 length is 15 residues. Germline V lookup: CDR1 MDHEN, CDR2 SYDVKM. CDR3 sequence (DNA): TGTGCCAGCAGTTTATTTGGACAGGGTTACTACGAGCAGTACTTC. It yields the protein CASSLFGQGYYEQYF.

This clonotype has at least ten counts. The chain joins TRBV2 to TRBJ2-7; the D gene is possibly TRBD1 (6 bases). Germline values: CDR1 SNHLY, CDR2 FYNNEI. The length of the CDR3 is 14 residues. Trimming left V 4 bases short and J 0 bases short, with 10 bases between. The CDR3 sequence is CASSGTESSYEQYF. The DNA for the CDR3 is TGTGCCAGCAGTGGGACAGAAAGCTCCTACGAGCAGTACTTC. The whole variable domain, filled in from reference TRBV2 and TRBJ2-7, reads EPEVTQTPSHQVTQMGQEVILRCVPISNHLYFYWYRQILGQKVEFLVSFYNNEISEKSEIFDDQFSVERPDGSNFTLKIRSTKLEDSAMYFCASSGTESSYEQYFGPGTRLTVT.

At least ten counts were recorded for this clonotype. The gene calls are TRBV7-2 and TRBJ1-1; D is undetermined. Between the trimmed V and J ends, which lost 6 bases and 4 bases, there was a span of 12 bases. The CDR3 covers 13 residues. Germline V gives CDR1 SGHTA, CDR2 FQGNSA. The CDR3 nucleotides read TGTGCCAGCAGAGTGGGAGGATCCACTGAAGCTTTCTTT. Translating it yields CASRVGGSTEAFF.

This clonotype was detected ten times or more. The V call is TRBV20-1, the J call TRBJ2-5; D remains unclear. From germline, CDR1 is DFQATT and CDR2 SNEGSKA (reference sequence). This CDR3 contains 11 residues. The CDR3 DNA reads TGCAGCGCGGTGGCGACGGAGACCCAGTACTTC. Its protein product is CSAVATETQYF.

This clonotype was observed many times. The genes are TRBV12-3 or TRBV12-4 and TRBJ2-7; D unresolved. Trimming pared 7 bases from V and 2 bases from J, leaving 15 bases between. The CDR3 totals 14 residues. The CDR3: CASTRSGPTYEQYF. The CDR3 nucleotides read TGTGCCAGCACCCGTAGTGGGCCCACCTACGAGCAGTACTTC.

The J gene is TRBJ2-7, the V gene TRBV11-3; D may correspond to TRBD1 or TRBD2 (5 bases each). Trimming removed 4 bases from V and 6 bases from J, with 19 bases in between. Germline CDR1 reads SGHNT; CDR2 reads YENEEA. This CDR3 region has 15 residues. The CDR3 DNA follows: TGTGCCAGCAGCTCACGGGACGACCTTTTTGGCGAGCAGTACTTC. Amino acid sequence: CASSSRDDLFGEQYF.

This clonotype was recorded at least ten times. The J gene is TRBJ2-5, the V gene TRBV6-5; TRBD2 agrees at 10 bases. The germline gives CDR1 MNHEY, CDR2 SVGAGI. V trimming: 2 bases; J trimming: 5 bases; junction bases outside the gene matches: 8. CDR3 length equals 16 residues. CDR3 residues: CASSYRAGGRGETQYF. DNA of the CDR3: TGTGCCAGCAGTTACCGAGCGGGAGGGCGGGGGGAGACCCAGTACTTC.

This clonotype was observed at least ten times. The rearrangement joins TRBV6-1 to TRBJ2-7, with 8 bases fitting TRBD2. The CDR3 runs 15 residues. Germline V lookup: CDR1 MNHNS, CDR2 SASEGT. Trimming cost V 4 bases and J 0 bases; bases outside gene matches: 5. The CDR3: CASSGFSGNSYEQYF. The CDR3 nucleotides are TGTGCCAGCAGTGGATTTAGCGGGAACTCCTACGAGCAGTACTTC.

V usage is TRBV12-3 or TRBV12-4 and J usage is TRBJ2-7; 8 nucleotides line up with TRBD2. The CDR3 is made up of 14 amino acids. Trimming took 7 bases from V and 7 from J; bases not matched to a gene: 12. The CDR3 DNA reads TGTGCCAGCACTCGACTAGCGTTCTCGGGAGAGCAGTACTTC. This gives the protein CASTRLAFSGEQYF.

The table lists this clonotype with many counts. V gene TRBV25-1 combines with J gene TRBJ1-1, with D tentatively TRBD1 (6 bases). V lost 6 bases and J 4 bases, leaving 15 bases between the germline ends. Germline V gene lookup returns CDR1 MGHDK and CDR2 SYGVNS. The CDR3 length is 14 residues. Here the CDR3 DNA reads TGTGCCAGCAGAACAGGGTTGTGGAGCACTGAAGCTTTCTTT. Translating gives CASRTGLWSTEAFF.

The chain joins TRBV28 to TRBJ2-7; 9 bases align to TRBD1. The CDR3 totals 18 residues. Germline trimming cut 2 bases from V and 4 bases from J; bases unmatched to any gene: 15. Germline CDR1 and CDR2: MDHEN and SYDVKM. CDR3 protein: CASSLGLPGTGIPYEQYF. As DNA, the CDR3 is TGTGCCAGCAGTTTAGGGTTACCGGGGACAGGGATCCCTTACGAGCAGTACTTC.

This clonotype occurred many times. The chain joins TRBV20-1 to TRBJ2-7, with TRBD2 matching over 13 bases. V dropped 6 bases and J dropped 2; count of bases not matched to a gene: 4. Germline values: CDR1 DFQATT, CDR2 SNEGSKA (reference sequence). This CDR3 comprises 14 residues. DNA for the CDR3: TGCAGTGCCACCGGGACTAGCGGGACCTACGAGCAGTACTTC. Translating it yields CSATGTSGTYEQYF.

This chain joins TRBV20-1 and TRBJ1-5; 10 positions agree with TRBD1. The CDR3 sequence is 20 residues long. Unmatched junction bases numbered 16, after V lost 1 base and J lost 1 base. Per germline, CDR1 DFQATT and CDR2 SNEGSKA (reference sequence). The CDR3 sequence: CSARVPRGQGIELSNQPQHF. For the CDR3, the DNA is TGCAGTGCTAGAGTCCCGCGGGGACAGGGGATTGAGCTGAGCAATCAGCCCCAGCATTTT.

The table lists this clonotype with many counts. This chain uses TRBV6-1 with TRBJ1-1; TRBD1 matches 7 bases. The CDR3 loop spans 14 amino acids. The trim removed 5 bases at V and 1 base at J, leaving 4 bases unmatched. CDR1 is MNHNS, CDR2 SASEGT, per germline. CDR3 sequence reads: CASSKQGSNTEAFF. CDR3 DNA: TGTGCCAGCAGTAAACAGGGGTCGAACACTGAAGCTTTCTTT.

This clonotype showed up many times. The CDR3 DNA is TGTGCCACCGCGGGACAGTCAAATCAGCCCCAGCATTTT. This gives the protein CATAGQSNQPQHF. The J gene is TRBJ1-5, the V gene TRBV30; TRBD1 agrees at 7 bases. CDR3 length equals 13 residues. Germline values: CDR1 GTSNPN, CDR2 SVGIG (reference sequence). V dropped 8 bases and J dropped 4; count of bases not matched to a gene: 8.

Comments on this clonotype: This sequence may be a read error, since a much larger clone differs from it by one base. The J gene is TRBJ1-2, the V gene TRBV7-8; no reliable D call. The germline V gene encodes CDR1 SGHVS and CDR2 FQNEAQ. Trimming removed 8 bases from V and 3 bases from J, with 28 bases in between. This CDR3 region has 18 residues. The CDR3 DNA is TGTGCCAGCGGGCCTCCCGACGCGGGCATGAGAACATACTATGGCTACACCTTC. Translating it yields CASGPPDAGMRTYYGYTF.

The sample holds many counts of this clonotype. The V gene is TRBV11-2, the J gene TRBJ2-7, with TRBD1 matching over 7 bases. The germline gives CDR1 SGHAT, CDR2 FQNNGV. The V gene end was trimmed by 6 bases and the J gene end by 6 bases; junction bases not matched to a gene: 11. The CDR3 extends over 14 amino acids. CDR3 region: CASRPDRVLLEQYF. The CDR3 nucleotides read TGTGCCAGCAGACCCGACAGGGTGCTTCTCGAGCAGTACTTC.

Many counts were recorded for this clonotype. The V gene is TRBV2, the J gene TRBJ2-5; TRBD2 matches 11 bases. Germline CDR1 reads SNHLY; CDR2 reads FYNNEI. After removal of 8 bases from V and 2 bases from J, the junction contained 1 base not matched to a gene. The CDR3 totals 13 residues. This CDR3 is CASGTSGQETQYF. The CDR3 DNA reads TGTGCCAGCGGGACTAGCGGACAAGAGACCCAGTACTTC.

The table lists this clonotype with many counts. V is TRBV10-2 and J is TRBJ1-5; a possible D gene is TRBD1 (6 bases). V dropped 6 bases and J dropped 6 bases, with 12 bases sitting between them. This CDR3 contains 13 residues. Germline lookup yields CDR1 WSHSY and CDR2 SAAADI. The CDR3 is CASRQGNGQPQHF. The DNA of the CDR3 is TGCGCCAGCAGGCAGGGGAACGGTCAGCCCCAGCATTTT.